This T cell receptor (beta chain) appears in the sequencing data of a study of T cells after yellow fever vaccination. In TCRdb, the 5' RACE reads were re-called with MiXCR into one record per CDR3 protein. The repertoire has 50,000 or so distinct CDR3 sequences, more than 5.5% of them found once; the top ten carry under 45%. This clonotype was detected many times. The material sequenced was CD8+ T cells sorted from PBMCs, taken on the day of the first yellow fever vaccination. The sequence derives from a man between 18 and 35 years old who received the YFV17D yellow fever vaccine.

Here the CDR3 reads CASSQGLAGSSEQYV. In DNA form, the CDR3 reads TGCGCCAGCAGCCAAGGACTGGCAGGGTCAAGCGAGCAGTACGTC. The chain employs TRBV4-1 and TRBJ2-7; TRBD1 might be the D (5 bases). The V end was cut by 1 base, the J end by 6 bases, with 16 bases between. The V gene's germline CDR1 is MGHRA and CDR2 YSYEKL. The CDR3 runs to 15 residues.